This T cell receptor (beta chain) was retrieved from a study of graft-versus-host responses after intestinal transplantation. Study overall: Uniformly, recipients were administered anti-thymocyte globulin induction with subsequent tacrolimus and steroids for roughly three years. Notes on the study in general: Detection of GvH clones occurred in recipient marrow, and some had their first appearance in ileum or blood. Early declines in HvG clones that occurred post-transplant were associated with peak circulating GvH clone levels.

To release intraepithelial and lamina propria lymphocytes, the graft tissue was processed. Regarding this clone: The antigen remains undetermined.

V was clipped by 2 bases and J by 7 bases; unmatched bases: 7. CDR1 is MNHEY and CDR2 is SVGAGI in the germline V gene. The CDR3 contains 16 residues. Sequencing was performed with immunoSEQ multiplex PCR; in TCRdb, only in-frame clones are kept and a portion is missing. The sample yields about 60,000 clones, approximately 88% seen once. This TCR derives from a human patient who received an intestinal transplant, so some T cells may come from the graft donor. Sequenced here: ileum tissue, sampled 350 to 400 days after transplant. The chain uses TRBV6-5 and TRBJ2-2, with 10 positions matching TRBD2. CDR3 coding DNA: TGTGCCAGCAGTTACGGGGGCAAGCGGGAGGGCGGGGAGCTGTTTTTT. Encoded protein: CASSYGGKREGGELFF.